This T cell receptor (beta chain) originates from a study of cytomegalovirus exposure and HLA in healthy donors. Study observations and caveats: 150 or so TCR beta chains were listed as cytomegalovirus-associated. CMV antigen specificity of a few CMV-associated chains was confirmed in vitro. TCR sequences were mostly rare, though some public TCRs occurred in many donors. Subsequent analysis found a tendency for first-cohort TCR clusters to co-occur within the 95 to 150 validation repertoires.

Concerning this clone: Its antigen is undetermined.

Trimming took off 5 bases at V and 3 bases at J, with 13 bases between the two ends. The CDR3 has 15 residues. The germline V gene has CDR1 LGHNA and CDR2 YNFKEQ. Sequenced by immunoSEQ multiplex PCR; TCRdb stores in-frame clones only, minus some. The sample holds over 85,000 clones, roughly 89% seen once. The clonotype comes from a woman younger than 35 in good health and CMV-seronegative. The rearrangement joins TRBV4-2 to TRBJ2-2; maybe TRBD1 (6 bases). Source material: PBMCs. CDR3 amino acids: CASSKGEGDTGELFF. Written as DNA, the CDR3 is TGTGCCAGCAGCAAGGGTGAGGGGGACACCGGGGAGCTGTTTTTT.